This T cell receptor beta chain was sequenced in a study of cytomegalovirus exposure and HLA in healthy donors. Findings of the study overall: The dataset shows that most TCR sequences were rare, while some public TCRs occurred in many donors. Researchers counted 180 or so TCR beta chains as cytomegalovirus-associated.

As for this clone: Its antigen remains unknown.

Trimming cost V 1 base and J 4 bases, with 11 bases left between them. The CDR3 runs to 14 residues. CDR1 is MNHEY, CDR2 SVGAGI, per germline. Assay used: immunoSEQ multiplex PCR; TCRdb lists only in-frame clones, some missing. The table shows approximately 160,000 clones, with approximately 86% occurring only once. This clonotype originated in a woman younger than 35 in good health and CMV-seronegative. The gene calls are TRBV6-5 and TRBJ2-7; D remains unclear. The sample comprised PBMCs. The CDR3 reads CASSYYGYLYEQYF. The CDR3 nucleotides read TGTGCCAGCAGTTACTACGGGTACCTTTACGAGCAGTACTTC.